A single sample is the source of the 30 T cell receptor beta chains below, sequenced in a study of blood T cell repertoires in COVID-19 (dated by TCRdb to about 2020). Library prep was done by the immunoSEQ multiplex PCR assay. This immuneACCESS table, as held by TCRdb, lists in-frame sequences with V and J called but not all clones. Of the missing ones, under half trace to an unresolved V gene in checked studies; the others have no known cause. The sample records some 460,000 clones, 85% to 90% of which are singletons. Of the sample, around 4.5% falls within the top ten clones. Sequencing input: peripheral blood. Receptors were obtained from a woman in her 30s with acute or convalescent COVID-19.

This clone came up once. The CDR3 loop reads CASSPGLAGRDLNEQFF. The CDR3 DNA follows: TGCGCCAGCAGCCCTGGACTAGCGGGCCGCGACCTTAATGAGCAGTTCTTC. This chain uses TRBV5-1 with TRBJ2-1; 11 bases are a match to TRBD2. This CDR3 has 17 amino acids. The trim removed 4 bases at V and 7 bases at J, leaving 13 bases unmatched. CDR1 is SGHRS and CDR2 is YFSETQ in the germline V gene.

This rearrangement joins TRBV6-5 to TRBJ1-6; D uncertain. V lost 7 bases and J lost 6, with 10 bases in between. The CDR3 length is 13 residues. CDR1 MNHEY and CDR2 SVGAGI come from the germline V gene. The CDR3 loop is CASMRGSNSPLHF. Written as DNA, the CDR3 is TGTGCCAGCATGAGAGGTAGTAATTCACCCCTCCACTTT.

Concerning this clone itself: The sample has other DNA sequences that encode this CDR3 too. CDR3 coding DNA: TGTGCCTGGAGTGTAGGACAGGGGAATCAGCCCCAGCATTTT. Protein sequence: CAWSVGQGNQPQHF. The chain recombines TRBV30 with TRBJ1-5; the match to TRBD1 covers 9 bases. The CDR3 is 14 amino acids. Germline V CDR1 and CDR2: GTSNPN, SVGIG (reference sequence). V trimming: 0 bases; J trimming: 4 bases; junction bases outside the gene matches: 1. Supplemented by reference TRBV30 and TRBJ1-5, the full variable domain reads SQTIHQWPATLVQPVGSPLSLECTVEGTSNPNLYWYRQAAGRGLQLLFYSVGIGQISSEVPQNLSASRPQDRQFILSSKKLLLSDSGFYLCAWSVGQGNQPQHFGDGTRLSIL.

The rearrangement links TRBV4-1 to TRBJ1-1, with D hard to call. Deletions cut 0 bases from V and 4 bases from J, with 9 bases between. Germline assignment: CDR1 MGHRA and CDR2 YSYEKL. CDR3 length equals 14 residues. The CDR3 DNA sequence: TGCGCCAGCAGCCAAGAACCAGTCCGCACTGAAGCTTTCTTT. This sequence encodes CASSQEPVRTEAFF.

V is TRBV3-1 (or the pseudogene TRBV3-2) and J is TRBJ1-4; TRBD1 is a possible D gene (5 bases). The CDR3 has 16 residues. Germline values: CDR1 LGHDT, CDR2 YNNKEL (reference sequence). V was trimmed by 1 base and J by 0 bases, leaving 9 bases between them. DNA for the CDR3: TGTGCCAGCAGCCAAGGCCCACAGGCAACTAATGAAAAACTGTTTTTT. Translating it yields CASSQGPQATNEKLFF.

The chain employs TRBV28 and TRBJ2-5; 7 bases are a match to TRBD2. Germline assignment: CDR1 MDHEN and CDR2 SYDVKM. The CDR3 runs 13 residues. The V and J ends lost 8 bases and 3 bases, in that order; junction bases with no gene match: 6. CDR3 DNA: TGTGCCAGCTGTAGCGGGCGGGAAGAGACCCAGTACTTC. Translating it yields CASCSGREETQYF.

This clone was seen only a few times. The chain has TRBV2 and TRBJ1-5; TRBD1 aligns across 9 bases. V trimming: 2 bases; J trimming: 6 bases; junction bases outside the gene matches: 5. The CDR3 has 15 residues. Germline assignment: CDR1 SNHLY and CDR2 FYNNEI. In DNA, the CDR3 is TGTGCCAGCAGTGAAACACAGGGGGCTGTTCAGCCCCAGCATTTT. Its protein product is CASSETQGAVQPQHF.

The chain has TRBV4-1 and TRBJ2-2; 9 nucleotides agree with TRBD1. Germline trimming cut 4 bases from V and 3 bases from J; bases unmatched to any gene: 6. This CDR3 comprises 16 residues. In germline, CDR1 is MGHRA, CDR2 YSYEKL. CDR3 sequence reads: CASSPTGQGYTGELFF. The CDR3 DNA reads TGCGCCAGCAGCCCTACGGGACAGGGTTACACCGGGGAGCTGTTTTTT.

This clone showed up just a few times. The genes are TRBV5-1 and TRBJ1-6; 8 bases are shared with TRBD1. The CDR3 contains 15 residues. The V segment lost 0 bases and the J segment 10 bases; nucleotides outside the gene matches: 6. The germline V gene has CDR1 SGHRS and CDR2 YFSETQ. Here the CDR3 reads CASSLAGQGKSPLHF. The DNA of the CDR3 is TGCGCCAGCAGCTTGGCCGGACAGGGAAAGTCACCCCTCCACTTT.

The V and J genes are TRBV5-6 and TRBJ2-3; D gene unclear. V gave up 0 bases and J gave up 11 bases, with 16 bases separating them. This CDR3 has 14 amino acids. Germline-derived CDR1 and CDR2 are SGHDT and YYEEEE. The CDR3 sequence: CASSLDTSHSVQYF. CDR3 DNA sequence: TGTGCCAGCAGCTTGGATACGTCCCACAGTGTGCAGTATTTT. Filled out from reference TRBV5-6 and TRBJ2-3, the complete variable domain reads DAGVTQSPTHLIKTRGQQVTLRCSPKSGHDTVSWYQQALGQGPQFIFQYYEEEERQRGNFPDRFSGHQFPNYSSELNVNALLLGDSALYLCASSLDTSHSVQYFGPGTRLTVL.

This clone was detected only once. The V call is TRBV3-1 (or the pseudogene TRBV3-2), the J call TRBJ1-2; perhaps TRBD1 as D (5 bases). V was clipped by 5 bases and J by 1 base, with 17 bases between them. Germline V lookup: CDR1 LGHDT, CDR2 YNNKEL (reference sequence). The CDR3 extends over 16 amino acids. In DNA form, the CDR3 reads TGTGCCAGCAGCAAGGGGCCGGGGGGACTTAACTATGGCTACACCTTC. Its translation is CASSKGPGGLNYGYTF.

The CDR3 sequence: CASSSYSNYGYTF. The CDR3 bases are TGTGCCAGCAGTTCTTACAGCAACTATGGCTACACCTTC. The V gene is TRBV6-5, the J gene TRBJ1-2; no clear D. V lost 4 bases, J lost 2 bases, and 8 bases lay in between. CDR3 length: 13 amino acids. Germline CDR1 MNHEY, CDR2 SVGAGI.

The chain recombines TRBV19 with TRBJ1-2, with 7 positions matching TRBD1. CDR1 is LNHDA, CDR2 SQIVND, per germline (reference sequence). CDR3 length equals 14 residues. The J segment lost 6 bases and the V segment lost 6 bases, leaving 10 bases of the junction unmatched. The CDR3 protein is CASSARTGSDGYTF. The CDR3 region has the DNA TGTGCCAGTAGCGCCCGGACAGGATCAGATGGCTACACCTTC.

The genes are TRBV7-3 and TRBJ1-5; the D gene is possibly TRBD1 (5 bases). V gave up 2 bases and J gave up 14 bases, with 16 bases separating them. The CDR3 has 13 amino acids. Germline values: CDR1 SGHTA, CDR2 FQGTGA. The chain's CDR3 is CASSLSQGTEKHF. The CDR3 DNA is TGTGCCAGCAGCTTATCACAAGGGACTGAAAAGCATTTT.

This chain joins TRBV7-9 and TRBJ2-3, with 14 bases that match TRBD2. Germline loops: CDR1 SEHNR, CDR2 FQNEAQ (reference sequence). CDR3 length: 18 amino acids. Trimming cost V 4 bases and J 3 bases; bases outside gene matches: 9. The CDR3 here is CASSSSWGLAGDTDTQYF. Written as DNA, the CDR3 is TGTGCCAGCAGCTCATCATGGGGACTAGCGGGGGATACAGATACGCAGTATTTT.

CDR3 sequence reads: CASSFRDPQETQYF. The DNA of the CDR3 is TGTGCCAGCAGCTTTCGGGATCCACAAGAGACCCAGTACTTC. This rearrangement joins TRBV5-6 to TRBJ2-5, with a tentative D call TRBD2 (5 bases). The V end was cut by 2 bases, the J end by 2 bases, with 10 bases between. The CDR3 is made up of 14 amino acids. Germline V gives CDR1 SGHDT, CDR2 YYEEEE.

The rearrangement uses TRBV15 and TRBJ1-6, with D hard to call. V gave up 0 bases and J gave up 6 bases, with 12 bases separating them. Germline CDR1 and CDR2: LNHNV and YYDKDF (reference sequence). CDR3 length equals 16 residues. CDR3: CATSRDRSGGNSPLHF. Here the CDR3 DNA reads TGTGCCACCAGCAGAGATCGGTCAGGTGGTAATTCACCCCTCCACTTT.

The V and J genes are TRBV27 and TRBJ2-3; TRBD2 agrees at 7 bases. This CDR3 spans 15 amino acids. V dropped 4 bases and J dropped 2; count of bases not matched to a gene: 6. The germline gives CDR1 MNHEY, CDR2 SMNVEV (reference sequence). This chain's CDR3 is CASSSLAANTDTQYF. CDR3 sequence (DNA): TGTGCCAGCAGTTCCCTAGCGGCAAACACAGATACGCAGTATTTT.

The genes are TRBV10-3 and TRBJ2-2, with 10 bases fitting TRBD1. CDR1 ENHRY and CDR2 SYGVKD come from the germline V gene. This CDR3 has 15 residues. V gave up 6 bases and J gave up 3 bases; unmatched junction bases: 4. Written as DNA, the CDR3 is TGTGCCATCAGGGATGGACAGGGGGACACCGGGGAGCTGTTTTTT. This encodes CAIRDGQGDTGELFF.

The chain combines TRBV2 with TRBJ2-1; TRBD1 aligns across 8 bases. Germline CDR1 is SNHLY and CDR2 is FYNNEI. This CDR3 region has 12 residues. Trimming cost V 9 bases and J 4 bases; bases outside gene matches: 2. The CDR3, as DNA: TGTGCCAGTGGACAGGGTTACAATGAGCAGTTCTTC. This gives the protein CASGQGYNEQFF.

V and J are TRBV7-9 and TRBJ2-5; TRBD1 aligns across 10 bases. Looked up from germline, CDR1 is SEHNR and CDR2 is FQNEAQ (reference sequence). The CDR3 totals 15 residues. V was clipped by 5 bases and J by 5 bases; unmatched bases: 8. In DNA, the CDR3 is TGTGCCAGCAGCCGCGGGACAGGGGTTTGGGAGACCCAGTACTTC. Protein sequence: CASSRGTGVWETQYF.

The rearrangement uses TRBV2 and TRBJ2-1, with D perhaps TRBD1 (6 bases). V gave up 6 bases and J gave up 1 base, with 13 bases separating them. The CDR3 totals 15 residues. The germline V gene has CDR1 SNHLY and CDR2 FYNNEI. The CDR3 coding sequence is TGTGCCAGCAGGGACTCCGGGACATCCTACAATGAGCAGTTCTTC. The encoded protein is CASRDSGTSYNEQFF.

The gene calls are TRBV9 and TRBJ2-1; a possible D gene is TRBD2 (6 bases). This CDR3 spans 15 amino acids. Germline CDR1 SGDLS, CDR2 YYNGEE. Trimming removed 3 bases from V and 2 bases from J, with 12 bases in between. In DNA form, the CDR3 reads TGTGCCAGCAGCGGGGGCGGGGCCCCCTACAATGAGCAGTTCTTC. This encodes CASSGGGAPYNEQFF. The variable domain in full, with the rest retrieved from reference TRBV9 and TRBJ2-1, is DSGVTQTPKHLITATGQRVTLRCSPRSGDLSVYWYQQSLDQGLQFLIQYYNGEERAKGNILERFSAQQFPDLHSELNLSSLELGDSALYFCASSGGGAPYNEQFFGPGTRLTVL.

The V gene is TRBV6-1, the J gene TRBJ2-7; maybe TRBD1 (6 bases). CDR3 length equals 15 residues. Germline V gives CDR1 MNHNS, CDR2 SASEGT. V was cut by 2 bases and J by 0 bases, with 11 bases left in between. In DNA, the CDR3 is TGTGCCAGCAGTGAACACAGGGAGAGCTCCTACGAGCAGTACTTC. This encodes CASSEHRESSYEQYF.

V usage is TRBV5-1 and J usage is TRBJ1-4; D ambiguous. The CDR3 loop spans 14 amino acids. Germline assignment: CDR1 SGHRS and CDR2 YFSETQ. V gave up 0 bases and J gave up 3 bases, with 6 bases separating them. CDR3 sequence reads: CASSLAGANEKLFF. CDR3 DNA: TGCGCCAGCAGCTTGGCCGGGGCTAATGAAAAACTGTTTTTT.

The rearrangement links TRBV5-1 to TRBJ2-3, with TRBD2 identical over 15 bases. Germline CDR1 reads SGHRS; CDR2 reads YFSETQ. The CDR3 covers 19 residues. Germline trimming cut 4 bases from V and 2 bases from J; bases unmatched to any gene: 11. CDR3 nucleotide sequence: TGCGCCAGCAGCGGAGGGACTAGCGGGGGGCCACCCTCCACAGATACGCAGTATTTT. As protein: CASSGGTSGGPPSTDTQYF.

The rearrangement joins TRBV30 to TRBJ2-7; 7 bases are shared with TRBD1. The germline CDR1 and CDR2 sequences are GTSNPN and SVGIG (reference sequence). The CDR3 sequence is 13 residues long. V trimming: 3 bases; J trimming: 4 bases; junction bases outside the gene matches: 6. Written as DNA, the CDR3 is TGTGCCTGGAGCTTGGACAGGAAATACGAGCAGTACTTC. Translated: CAWSLDRKYEQYF.

V gene TRBV28 combines with J gene TRBJ1-1; tentative D call: TRBD1 (5 bases). V lost 1 base and J lost 6, with 6 bases in between. CDR3 length: 12 residues. CDR1 is MDHEN, CDR2 SYDVKM, per germline. Here the CDR3 reads CASSLLGAEAFF. The CDR3 DNA reads as TGTGCCAGCAGTTTATTAGGGGCTGAAGCTTTCTTT.

The genes are TRBV19 and TRBJ1-1; D perhaps matches TRBD1 (6 bases). The CDR3 length is 16 residues. The V and J ends lost 4 bases and 0 bases respectively, with 15 bases between them. Germline V lookup: CDR1 LNHDA, CDR2 SQIVND (reference sequence). The CDR3 sequence: CASSRSPGALNTEAFF. The CDR3 DNA reads TGTGCCAGTAGTAGAAGCCCAGGGGCGCTGAACACTGAAGCTTTCTTT.

The chain recombines TRBV7-9 with TRBJ1-1, with D hard to call. Germline values: CDR1 SEHNR, CDR2 FQNEAQ (reference sequence). CDR3 length equals 12 residues. The germline V and J ends were trimmed by 2 bases and 3 bases, with 4 bases remaining between them. The CDR3 region has the DNA TGTGCCAGCAGCTTACGGGACACTGAAGCTTTCTTT. It yields the protein CASSLRDTEAFF.